Listed below are T cell receptor beta chains from one sample, sequenced in a study of PD-1 blockade in classical Hodgkin lymphoma. Using immunoSEQ multiplex PCR, the repertoire was profiled, and TCRdb retains in-frame clones only, with some absent. The repertoire consists of over 50,000 clones, with roughly 80% occurring once and the leading ten covering 16%. The sequenced sample was peripheral blood mononuclear cells (PBMCs), obtained at baseline. Every receptor here comes from a human donor with classical Hodgkin lymphoma. Both conserved end residues are part of each CDR3. Fields, in order: clone size, J gene, CDR3 length, D gene, V gene, CDR3 DNA, CDR3 protein. D genes are given only for firm matches. A row's size may be missing; if present it is once, few, many or a size class.

- TRBJ1-5 14 - TRBV19 TGTGCCAGTAGGCCTTTCCAGGAGCATCAGCCCCAGCATTTT CASRPFQEHQPQHF
- TRBJ2-3 17 TRBD2 TRBV11-3 TGTGCCAGCAGCTTTCTAGCGGGAGCCGGAAGCACAGATACGCAGTATTTT CASSFLAGAGSTDTQYF
- TRBJ1-4 12 - TRBV29-1 TGCAGCGGCCGTCAGACGGGGGAAAAACTGTTTTTT CSGRQTGEKLFF
- TRBJ1-5 14 TRBD1 TRBV5-6 TGTGCCAGCAGCTTGCGGGGACAGAATCAGCCCCAGCATTTT CASSLRGQNQPQHF
- TRBJ2-7 16 TRBD2 TRBV6-1 TGTGCCAGCAGTGAAGAGTCTAGCGGGTGGACCTACGAGCAGTACTTC CASSEESSGWTYEQYF
- TRBJ2-2 14 TRBD1 TRBV19 TGTGCCAGTAGTTACAGGGGGCCCACCGGGGAGCTGTTTTTT CASSYRGPTGELFF
once TRBJ2-1 14 - TRBV7-2 TGTGCCAGCAGCTTAGTGGGTCCCTTGAATGAGCAGTTCTTC CASSLVGPLNEQFF
- TRBJ2-3 14 - TRBV6-5 TGTGCCAGCAGTTTCGACATGAGCACAGATACGCAGTATTTT CASSFDMSTDTQYF
- TRBJ2-1 17 - TRBV4-3 TGCGCCAGCAGCCAAGATAAGGCGGGACCCATACCCGGTGAGCAGTTCTTC CASSQDKAGPIPGEQFF
- TRBJ1-4 15 TRBD1 TRBV11-2 TGTGCCAGCAGCCCGAGGACAGGGAGAAATGAAAAACTGTTTTTT CASSPRTGRNEKLFF
- TRBJ1-4 17 - TRBV7-2 TGTGCCAGCAGCTTAGAGTACAATAGTGCAACTAATGAAAAACTGTTTTTT CASSLEYNSATNEKLFF
once TRBJ2-2 16 - TRBV4-1 TGCGCCAGCAGCCAATACGCCGGGGGGCTGATCGGGGAGCTGTTTTTT CASSQYAGGLIGELFF
- TRBJ2-1 15 - TRBV6-6 TGTGCCAGCAGTTACTCGCATCCCTCCTACAATGAGCAGTTCTTC CASSYSHPSYNEQFF
- TRBJ2-1 16 TRBD2 TRBV4-2 TGTGCCAGCAGCCAAGATTTGGCGGGAGCCTACAATGAGCAGTTCTTC CASSQDLAGAYNEQFF
- TRBJ1-2 13 TRBD1 TRBV30 TGTGCCTGGGTAACCGGGACAGGCTATGGCTACACCTTC CAWVTGTGYGYTF
medium-sized TRBJ1-2 15 - TRBV11-3 TGTGCCAGCAGCTTAGGCTCGGGCTGGGGAGAGACCTACACCTTC CASSLGSGWGETYTF
- TRBJ2-1 17 TRBD2 TRBV9 TGTGCCAGCAGCGTAGTTGGGACTAGCGGTTCCTACAATGAGCAGTTCTTC CASSVVGTSGSYNEQFF
- TRBJ1-2 16 TRBD1 TRBV5-4 TGTGCCAGCAGCGCCTCAGGGGGCGCGTTTAACTATGGCTACACCTTC CASSASGGAFNYGYTF